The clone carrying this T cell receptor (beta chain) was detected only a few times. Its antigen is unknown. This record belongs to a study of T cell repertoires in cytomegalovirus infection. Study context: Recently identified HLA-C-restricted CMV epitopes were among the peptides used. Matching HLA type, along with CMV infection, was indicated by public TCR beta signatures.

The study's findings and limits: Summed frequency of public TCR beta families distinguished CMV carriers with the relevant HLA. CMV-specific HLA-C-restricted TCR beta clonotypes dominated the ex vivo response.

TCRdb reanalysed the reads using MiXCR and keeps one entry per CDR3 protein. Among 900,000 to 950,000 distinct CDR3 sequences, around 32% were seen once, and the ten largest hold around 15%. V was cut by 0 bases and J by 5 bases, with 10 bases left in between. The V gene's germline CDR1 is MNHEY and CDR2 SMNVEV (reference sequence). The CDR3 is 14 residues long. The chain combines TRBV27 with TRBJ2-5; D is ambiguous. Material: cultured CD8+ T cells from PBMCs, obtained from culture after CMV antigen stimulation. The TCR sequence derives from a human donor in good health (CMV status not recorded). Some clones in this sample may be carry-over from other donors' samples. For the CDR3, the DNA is TGTGCCAGCAGTTTATCGATGGGCAGGGAGACCCAGTACTTC. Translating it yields CASSLSMGRETQYF.